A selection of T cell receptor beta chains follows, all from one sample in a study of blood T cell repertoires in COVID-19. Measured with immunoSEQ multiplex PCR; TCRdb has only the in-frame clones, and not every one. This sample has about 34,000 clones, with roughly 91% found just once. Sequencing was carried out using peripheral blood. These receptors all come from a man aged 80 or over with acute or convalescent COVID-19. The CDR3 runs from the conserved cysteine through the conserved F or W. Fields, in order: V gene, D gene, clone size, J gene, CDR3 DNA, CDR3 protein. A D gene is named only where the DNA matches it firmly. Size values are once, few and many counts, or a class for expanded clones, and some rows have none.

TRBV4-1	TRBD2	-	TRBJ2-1	TGCGCCAGCAGCCGACTGCCACTAGCGGGGCCCGGGAATGAGCAGTTCTTC	CASSRLPLAGPGNEQFF
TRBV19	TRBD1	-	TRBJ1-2	TGTGCCAGTAGTATCCGGGACAGGGATGGTGGCTACACCTTC	CASSIRDRDGGYTF
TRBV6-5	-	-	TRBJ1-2	TGTGCCAGCAGTTACTCGCAGCGTGGGGCTGGCTACACCTTC	CASSYSQRGAGYTF
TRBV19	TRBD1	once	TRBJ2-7	TGTGCCAGTAGTTTCCGTTATCGACAGGGGGCAATCTCCTACGAGCAGTACTTC	CASSFRYRQGAISYEQYF
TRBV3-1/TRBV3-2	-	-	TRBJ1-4	TGTGCCAGCACGGGGGTAGGAGAAAAACTGTTTTTT	CASTGVGEKLFF
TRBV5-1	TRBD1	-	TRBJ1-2	TGCGCCAGCAGTCTGGGACAGGCCGCAGGAGGCTACACCTTC	CASSLGQAAGGYTF
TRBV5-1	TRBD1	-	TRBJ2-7	TGCGCCAGCAGCCGGGACAGCCCCTACGAGCAGTACTTC	CASSRDSPYEQYF
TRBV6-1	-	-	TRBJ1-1	TGTGCCAGCAGTGAATTTGGGGGGGAGAACACTGAAGCTTTCTTT	CASSEFGGENTEAFF
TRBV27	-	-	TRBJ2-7	TGTGCCAGCAGTTTATTGGGGACTCCATTCCACGAGCAGTACTTC	CASSLLGTPFHEQYF
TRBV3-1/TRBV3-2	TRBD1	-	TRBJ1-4	TGTGCCAGCAGGGGGACAGAAGTTAATGAAAAACTGTTTTTT	CASRGTEVNEKLFF
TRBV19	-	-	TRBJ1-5	TGTGCCAGTAGTATCTCAGGACAGCCCCAGCATTTT	CASSISGQPQHF
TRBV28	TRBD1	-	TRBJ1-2	TGTGCCAGCAGTTTATCTCAACAGGGGGCCCCCTATGGCTACACCTTC	CASSLSQQGAPYGYTF
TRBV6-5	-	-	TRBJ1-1	TGTGCCAGCAGTACTTCATTCCGTGCCGACACTGAAGCTTTCTTT	CASSTSFRADTEAFF
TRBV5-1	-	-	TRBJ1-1	TGCGCCAGCAGCTCTAGTGGTCGGAACACTGAAGCTTTCTTT	CASSSSGRNTEAFF
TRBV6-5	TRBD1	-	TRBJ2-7	TGTGCCAGCAGTTTTCCGGGACAGAACCCCTCCTACGAGCAGTACTTC	CASSFPGQNPSYEQYF
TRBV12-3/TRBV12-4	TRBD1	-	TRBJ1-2	TGTGCCAGCAGTTCTTCAGGGGGCTGGGGCTACACCTTC	CASSSSGGWGYTF
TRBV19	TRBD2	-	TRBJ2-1	TGTGCCAGTAGGAGCGGGGGGGCCTACAATGAGCAGTTCTTC	CASRSGGAYNEQFF
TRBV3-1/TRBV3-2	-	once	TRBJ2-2	TGTGCCAGCAGCCAAGGGCTCGGGGGTGACACCGGGGAGCTGTTTTTT	CASSQGLGGDTGELFF